This TCR beta chain was observed in a study of breast tumors, draining lymph nodes, adjacent tissues. Points from the study as a whole: Compared with basal-like, luminal-like tumors shared significantly more repertoire with nontumor tissue. Tumors had less TCR diversity than lymph nodes, more than nontumor tissue. Data only fit, rather than demonstrated, lymph node origin of most tumor T cells.

In germline, CDR1 is SNHLY, CDR2 FYNNEI. This CDR3 has 11 amino acids. V lost 4 bases, J lost 3 bases, and 4 bases lay in between. At least ten counts were recorded for this clonotype. Antigen: not known. TCRdb re-called the multiplex PCR reads through MiXCR, storing one row per CDR3 protein. In the table there are about 130,000 distinct CDR3 sequences, 21% of which are singletons. Samples came from axillary lymph nodes draining the breast cancer. This TCR was recovered from a female donor with breast cancer. Some clones in this sample may be carry-over from other donors' samples. The specimen was axillary lymph node tissue. The gene calls are TRBV2 and TRBJ2-7; D remains ambiguous. CDR3 sequence (DNA): TGTGCCAGCAGTGTGAACTACGAGCAGTACTTC. Its protein product is CASSVNYEQYF.